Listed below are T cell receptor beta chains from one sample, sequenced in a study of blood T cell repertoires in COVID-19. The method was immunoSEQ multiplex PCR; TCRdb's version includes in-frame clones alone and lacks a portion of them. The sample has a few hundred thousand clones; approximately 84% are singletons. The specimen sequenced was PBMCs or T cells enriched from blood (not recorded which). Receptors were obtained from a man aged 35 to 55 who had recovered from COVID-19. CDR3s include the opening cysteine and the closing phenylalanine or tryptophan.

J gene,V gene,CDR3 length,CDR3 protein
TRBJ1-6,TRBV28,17,CASSFGVLGRGHSPLHF
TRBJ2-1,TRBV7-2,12,CASRWTANEQFF
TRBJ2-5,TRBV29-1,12,CSGGRGVETQYF
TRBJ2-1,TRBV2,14,CASSEGEARNEQFF
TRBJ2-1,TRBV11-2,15,CASSSRAAGTNEQFF
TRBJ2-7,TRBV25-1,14,CASSPIGQAYEQYF
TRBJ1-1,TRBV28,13,CASTGQMNTEAFF
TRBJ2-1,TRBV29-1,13,CSVDRGALYEQFF
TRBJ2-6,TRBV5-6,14,CASSKPSGANVLTF
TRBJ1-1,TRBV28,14,CASYRQLMHTEAFF
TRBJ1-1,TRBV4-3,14,CASSQMGQGARAFF
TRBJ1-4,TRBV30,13,CAWSGDSNEKLFF
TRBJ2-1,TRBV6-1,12,CASSEGVFEQFF
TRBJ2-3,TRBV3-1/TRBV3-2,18,CASSQWTSGRRGPDTQYF
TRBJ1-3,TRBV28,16,CASSLVQGTAGNTIYF
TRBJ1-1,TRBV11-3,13,CASSFEQGGEAFF
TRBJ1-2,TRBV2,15,CASSDGGGEAYGYTF
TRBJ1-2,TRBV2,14,CASIRDRANYGYTF
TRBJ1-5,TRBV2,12,CASTPMDSTQHF
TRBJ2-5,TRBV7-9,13,CASSFTGPETQYF
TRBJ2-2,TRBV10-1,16,CASRAGTGGGTGELFF
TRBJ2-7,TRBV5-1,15,CASSLDGSTPYEQYF
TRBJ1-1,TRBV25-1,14,CASSQGFMNTEAFF
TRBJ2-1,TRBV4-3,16,CASSQLRIQGMGEQFF
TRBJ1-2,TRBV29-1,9,CSVELGYTF
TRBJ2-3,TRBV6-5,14,CASSYSGGADTQYF
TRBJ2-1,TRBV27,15,CASSNGQGVRAEQFF
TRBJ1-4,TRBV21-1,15,CASSKVSWGKEKLFF
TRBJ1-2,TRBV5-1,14,CASSLMTGGYGYTF